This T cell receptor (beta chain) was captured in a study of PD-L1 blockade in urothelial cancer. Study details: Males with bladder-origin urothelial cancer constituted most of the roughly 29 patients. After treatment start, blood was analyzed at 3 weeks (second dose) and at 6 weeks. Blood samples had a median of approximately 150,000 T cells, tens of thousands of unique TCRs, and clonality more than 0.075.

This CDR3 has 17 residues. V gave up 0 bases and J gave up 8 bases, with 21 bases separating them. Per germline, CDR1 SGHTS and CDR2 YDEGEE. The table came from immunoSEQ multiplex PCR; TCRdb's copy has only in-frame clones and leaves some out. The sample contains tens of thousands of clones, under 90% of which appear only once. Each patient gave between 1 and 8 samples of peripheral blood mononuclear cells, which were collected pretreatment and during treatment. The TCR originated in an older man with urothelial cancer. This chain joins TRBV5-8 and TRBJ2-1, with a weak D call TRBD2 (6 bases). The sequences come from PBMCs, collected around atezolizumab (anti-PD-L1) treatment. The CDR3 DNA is TGTGCCAGCAGCTTGGCCACAGCGGGTCCGGGCGGGGATGAGCAGTTCTTC. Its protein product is CASSLATAGPGGDEQFF.